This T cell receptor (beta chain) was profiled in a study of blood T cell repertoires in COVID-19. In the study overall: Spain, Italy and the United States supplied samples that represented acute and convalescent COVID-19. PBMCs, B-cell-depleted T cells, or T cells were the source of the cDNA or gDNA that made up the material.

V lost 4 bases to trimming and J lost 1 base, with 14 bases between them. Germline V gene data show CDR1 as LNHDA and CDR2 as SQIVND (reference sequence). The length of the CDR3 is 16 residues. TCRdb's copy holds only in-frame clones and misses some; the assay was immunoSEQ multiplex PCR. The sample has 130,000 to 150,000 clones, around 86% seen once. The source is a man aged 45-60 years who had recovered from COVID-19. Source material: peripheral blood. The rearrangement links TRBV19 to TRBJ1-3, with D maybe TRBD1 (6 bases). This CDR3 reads CASSTQGIGSGNTIYF. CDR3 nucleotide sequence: TGTGCCAGTAGTACACAGGGTATAGGATCTGGAAACACCATATATTTT.